Below, one T cell receptor beta chain is given with its context. What this receptor recognizes is not known. It has no much larger one-base neighbor in the sample; base qualities were not kept. The sample is drawn from a study of CD8+ T cells in alopecia areata (dated by TCRdb to the late 2010s). Regarding the complete study: Treated patients were enrolled in an open-label pilot trial of oral tofacitinib, 5 to 10 mg twice daily, for moderate-to-severe alopecia areata. Biopsies were taken from tofacitinib-treated patients at baseline and at 4 and 24 weeks of treatment, and a later scalp biopsy was taken in several of the tofacitinib-treated patients. The RNA source kit depended on sample type: the PAXgene miRNA kit for fixed scalp, the miRNeasy kit for PBMCs, and the RNeasy kit for mouse skin. immunoSEQ multiplex PCR using 35 Vbeta forward primers and 13 Jbeta reverse primers was used to amplify TCRbeta CDR3 regions. Tofacitinib was given for 6 to 18 months, followed by 6 months of follow-up off drug to assess delayed response and recurrence. To study T cell clonal expansion in alopecia areata, the researchers applied high-throughput TCRbeta sequencing to both the C3H/HeJ mouse model and human patients. Scalp clonality was compared among normal scalp (n=4), patchy alopecia areata scalp (n=8), and alopecia totalis/universalis scalp (n=8). Scalp tissue and sorted CD4+ and CD8+ peripheral blood T cells from patchy and totalis/universalis alopecia areata patients and from healthy controls were covered by human TCRbeta sequencing. Results and caveats for the whole study, not just this receptor: Compared with normal scalp, lesional scalp had higher clonality and more expanded CD8+ clones, particularly in alopecia totalis/universalis, a pattern that suggests antigenic drive. Resident alphabeta T cells in normal human skin are also sequenced, complicating scalp TCR repertoire analysis, unlike mouse skin dominated by gammadelta T cells. Compared with mice, TCR sequences shared between patients were less clear, possibly partly because of HLA diversity across the patient population.

The CDR3 sequence holds 14 residues, the cysteine and phenylalanine included. Only CDR3 DNA remains: 42 bases, in frame from the first base. The germline V gene provides CDR1 KGHSH and CDR2 LQKENI. Here V drops 6 bases and J drops 4 bases, and the junction holds 7 bases not matched to any gene. Lesional scalp punch biopsies and peripheral blood were collected from alopecia areata patients. PBMCs were isolated by density centrifugation and stained for CD3, CD4 and CD8, after which CD4+ and CD8+ T cells were sorted on a FACSAria. Library preparation employed the immunoSEQ multiplex PCR assay. RNA was extracted from all samples and reverse transcribed into cDNA as template for TCR sequencing. First-strand cDNA was synthesized using SuperScript III with a 2:1 mix of oligo-dT and random hexamers. A synthetic immune receptor repertoire was used to gauge amplification bias, and whatever bias remained was removed computationally. Concerning the study's data processing: Raw reads were preprocessed to remove errors, and CDR3 was defined according to IMGT conventions as the region from the conserved cysteine to phenylalanine. Clonality was computed by normalizing Shannon entropy by log2 of the number of productive unique TCRs and subtracting the result from 1. Scalp TCRbeta sequences were cross-referenced with sorted blood CD4 and CD8 repertoires so that the CD4 or CD8 identity of scalp clones could be inferred. TCRdb took over this immuneACCESS table, retaining in-frame rearrangements with V and J assigned. Such tables are incomplete; in checked studies, under half of the missing clones stem from an unresolved V gene, and the remainder is unexplained. The DNA gave D and trimming, while V, J and clone size come from that table. The sample yields 150,000 or so clones; 45% to 60% were counted once. Approximately 6.8% of the sample is taken by the ten largest.

The sequenced sample consisted of CD4+ T cells sorted from blood. The chain is made from TRBV18 and TRBJ2-3, with 7 bases in between that match TRBD2. This TCR was recovered from a human donor with alopecia areata. This receptor has the CDR3 CASSEWEGPDTQYF. The sequenced DNA is TGTGCCAGCTCCGAGTGGGAGGGACCAGATACGCAGTATTTT.